The rows below give T cell receptor beta chains drawn from one sample of a study of cytomegalovirus exposure and HLA in healthy donors. Sequencing was performed with immunoSEQ multiplex PCR; in TCRdb, only in-frame clones are kept and a portion is missing. Altogether some 340,000 clones are present, approximately 86% being singletons, with the ten largest covering more than 0.9%. Material: PBMCs. The source is a woman aged 25 to 39 in good health and CMV-seropositive. Each CDR3 is given without its conserved first and last residue. The D gene is left open where the match is weak.

TRBV7-9	TRBD1	TRBJ2-7	ASSTGQGNPYEQY
TRBV5-4	NA	TRBJ1-2	ASSSSTGSYSYGYT
TRBV6-5	NA	TRBJ1-2	ASSYSRLLYGYT
TRBV5-4	TRBD1	TRBJ1-1	ASSPGQVYPTEAF
TRBV7-2	NA	TRBJ2-1	ASSFDASSYNEQF
TRBV7-6	TRBD2	TRBJ2-2	ASRLAGGNTGELF
TRBV7-9	NA	TRBJ2-1	ASSLGTEYNEQF
TRBV29-1	NA	TRBJ2-3	SVEGTGGTQY
TRBV7-2	NA	TRBJ1-4	ASSTRGRGAGEKLF
TRBV9	NA	TRBJ2-2	ASSGTHTGELF
TRBV5-1	TRBD1	TRBJ1-1	ASSLSAGGQGTEAF